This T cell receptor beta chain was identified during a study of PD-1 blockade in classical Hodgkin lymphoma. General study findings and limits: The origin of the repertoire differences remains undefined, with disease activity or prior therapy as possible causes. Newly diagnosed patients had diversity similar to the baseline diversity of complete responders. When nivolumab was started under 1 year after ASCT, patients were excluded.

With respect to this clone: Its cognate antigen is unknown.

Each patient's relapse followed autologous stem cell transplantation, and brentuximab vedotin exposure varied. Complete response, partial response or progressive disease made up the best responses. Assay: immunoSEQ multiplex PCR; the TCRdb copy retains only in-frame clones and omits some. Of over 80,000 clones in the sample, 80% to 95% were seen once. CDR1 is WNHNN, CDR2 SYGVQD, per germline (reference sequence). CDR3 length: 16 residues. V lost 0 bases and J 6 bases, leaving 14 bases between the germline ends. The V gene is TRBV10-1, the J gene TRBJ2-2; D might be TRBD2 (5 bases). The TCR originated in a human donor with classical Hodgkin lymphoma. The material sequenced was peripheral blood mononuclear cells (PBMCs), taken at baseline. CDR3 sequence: CASSESKLEGSGELFF. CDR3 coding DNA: TGCGCCAGCAGTGAGTCAAAACTCGAGGGTTCCGGGGAGCTGTTTTTT.